This T cell receptor beta chain is from a study of cytomegalovirus exposure and HLA in healthy donors. Overall study results and limits: Later on, an analysis showed TCR association rates differing by HLA locus, with DRB1 the most and HLA-C the fewest.

13 Jbeta primers and 60 Vbeta primers were used for the PCR. Only in-frame clones appear in the TCRdb table, and some are missing; sequencing was by immunoSEQ multiplex PCR. Listed are 130,000 to 150,000 clones; roughly 2.7% falls within the top ten. The germline V gene has CDR1 SGHVS and CDR2 FNYEAQ. V lost 4 bases, J lost 0 bases, and 12 bases lay in between. The CDR3 sequence is 15 residues long. On this clone: Antigen unknown. The same CDR3 is also encoded by other DNA sequences in this sample.

Source material: PBMCs. The V gene is TRBV7-6, the J gene TRBJ1-1; no clear D. This receptor was identified in a man aged 35-49 years in good health and CMV-seronegative. CDR3 sequence: CASSSFGGMNTEAFF. The CDR3 DNA is TGTGCCAGCAGCTCTTTCGGCGGAATGAACACTGAAGCTTTCTTT.